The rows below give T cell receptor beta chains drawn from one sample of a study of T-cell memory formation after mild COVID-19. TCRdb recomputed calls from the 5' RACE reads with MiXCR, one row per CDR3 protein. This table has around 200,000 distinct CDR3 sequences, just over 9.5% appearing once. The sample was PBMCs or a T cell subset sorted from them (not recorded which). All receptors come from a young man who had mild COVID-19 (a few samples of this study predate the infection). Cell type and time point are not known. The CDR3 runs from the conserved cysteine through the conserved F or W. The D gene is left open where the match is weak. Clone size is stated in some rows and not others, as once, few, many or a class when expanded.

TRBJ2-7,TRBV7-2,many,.,CASSLAWLVHEQYF,TGTGCCAGCAGCTTAGCGTGGTTGGTCCACGAGCAGTACTTC
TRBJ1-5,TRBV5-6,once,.,CASSMEAHQPQHF,TGTGCCAGCAGCATGGAAGCCCATCAGCCCCAGCATTTT
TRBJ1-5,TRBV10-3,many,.,CAISEAGADQPQHF,TGTGCCATCAGCGAGGCAGGGGCAGATCAGCCCCAGCATTTT
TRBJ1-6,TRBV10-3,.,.,CAISDRASYNSPLHF,TGTGCCATCAGTGATCGGGCCAGCTATAATTCACCCCTCCACTTT
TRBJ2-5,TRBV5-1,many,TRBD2,CASSMGLAGQETQYF,TGCGCCAGCAGCATGGGACTAGCGGGTCAAGAGACCCAGTACTTC
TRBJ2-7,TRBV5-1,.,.,CASSKDRDEQYF,TGCGCCAGCAGCAAGGACCGGGACGAGCAGTACTTC
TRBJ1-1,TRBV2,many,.,CASTGVGARTEAFF,TGTGCCAGCACTGGGGTGGGGGCGCGCACTGAAGCTTTCTTT
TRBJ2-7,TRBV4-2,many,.,CASSQVPAKQYF,TGTGCCAGCAGCCAAGTGCCGGCCAAGCAGTACTTC
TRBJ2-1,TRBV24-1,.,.,CATSVSGKEQFF,TGTGCCACCAGTGTGAGTGGGAAGGAGCAGTTCTTC
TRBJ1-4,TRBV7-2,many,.,CASSLLGTANEKLFF,TGTGCCAGCAGCTTACTGGGAACGGCTAATGAAAAACTGTTTTTT
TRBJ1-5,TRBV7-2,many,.,CASSTRGNQPQHF,TGTGCCAGCAGCACCAGGGGTAACCAGCCCCAGCATTTT
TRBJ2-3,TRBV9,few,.,CASSVSGSTDTQYF,TGTGCCAGCAGCGTATCGGGGAGCACAGATACGCAGTATTTT
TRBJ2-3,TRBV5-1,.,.,CASSFLGGSTDTQYF,TGCGCCAGCAGCTTCCTTGGGGGAAGCACAGATACGCAGTATTTT
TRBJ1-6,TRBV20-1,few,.,CSAAEGPGNSPLHF,TGCAGTGCTGCTGAAGGACCGGGGAATTCACCCCTCCACTTT
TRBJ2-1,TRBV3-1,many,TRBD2,CASSQGKGLAGDEQFF,TGTGCCAGCAGCCAAGGAAAGGGACTAGCGGGGGATGAGCAGTTCTTC
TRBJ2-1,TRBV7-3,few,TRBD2,CASSLGWGTSYEQFF,TGTGCCAGCAGCTTAGGGTGGGGGACTAGTTATGAGCAGTTCTTC
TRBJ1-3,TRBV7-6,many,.,CASSLSGTPSSGNTIYF,TGTGCCAGCAGCTTATCCGGGACGCCGAGCTCTGGAAACACCATATATTTT
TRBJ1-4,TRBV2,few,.,CASTWQNREKLFF,TGTGCCAGCACCTGGCAGAATCGAGAAAAACTGTTTTTT
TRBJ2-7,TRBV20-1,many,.,CSARRSGGYEQYF,TGCAGTGCTAGACGTTCCGGGGGATACGAGCAGTACTTC
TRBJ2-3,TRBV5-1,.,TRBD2,CASSPEASGLTDTQYF,TGCGCCAGCAGCCCGGAAGCTAGCGGGTTGACAGATACGCAGTATTTT
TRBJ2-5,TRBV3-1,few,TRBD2,CASSQDLRGYQETQYF,TGTGCCAGCAGCCAAGATTTGCGGGGGTACCAAGAGACCCAGTACTTC
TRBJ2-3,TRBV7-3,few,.,CASSPNGLDTDTQYF,TGTGCCAGCAGCCCCAACGGGTTGGACACAGATACGCAGTATTTT
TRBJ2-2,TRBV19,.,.,CASSPPQTLHTGELFF,TGTGCCAGTAGTCCCCCACAGACTCTCCACACCGGGGAGCTGTTTTTT
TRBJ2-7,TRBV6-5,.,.,CASSADLIYEQYF,TGTGCCAGCAGTGCAGACTTAATCTACGAGCAGTACTTC
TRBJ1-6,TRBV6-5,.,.,CASSGLLGSPLHF,TGTGCCAGTTCGGGACTGTTGGGTTCACCCCTCCACTTT
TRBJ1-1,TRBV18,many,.,CASSPTATNTEAFF,TGTGCCAGCTCACCAACGGCGACGAACACTGAAGCTTTCTTT
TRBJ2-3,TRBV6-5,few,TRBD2,CASSRDLRIAGLPKFPDTQYF,TGTGCCAGCAGTAGGGACTTACGAATAGCGGGCCTCCCTAAGTTCCCAGATACGCAGTATTTT
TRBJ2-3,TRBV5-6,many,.,CASSLIREDTQYF,TGTGCCAGCAGCCTAATCAGGGAAGATACGCAGTATTTT
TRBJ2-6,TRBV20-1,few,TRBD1,CSARDGTGSSGANVLTF,TGCAGTGCTAGAGATGGGACAGGCTCCTCTGGGGCCAACGTCCTGACTTTC
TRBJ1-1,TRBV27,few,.,CASSLFGGTTEAFF,TGTGCCAGCAGTTTATTCGGAGGGACCACTGAAGCTTTCTTT
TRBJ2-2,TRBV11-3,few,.,CASSSPIGELFF,TGTGCCAGCAGCTCCCCGATCGGGGAGCTGTTTTTT
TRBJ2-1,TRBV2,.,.,CASSEEGTGQFF,TGTGCCAGCAGTGAAGAAGGGACTGGGCAGTTCTTC
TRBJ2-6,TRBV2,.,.,CASTFVRLSGANVLTF,TGTGCCAGCACTTTCGTCAGGCTCTCTGGGGCCAACGTCCTGACTTTC
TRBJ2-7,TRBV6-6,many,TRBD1,CASRSGTGAYEQYF,TGTGCCAGCAGGTCCGGGACAGGCGCCTACGAGCAGTACTTC
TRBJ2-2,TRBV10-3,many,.,CAISGSVATGELFF,TGTGCCATCAGTGGTAGCGTGGCCACCGGGGAGCTGTTTTTT
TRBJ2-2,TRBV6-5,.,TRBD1,CASGDRGYTGELFF,TGTGCCAGCGGCGACAGGGGCTACACCGGGGAGCTGTTTTTT
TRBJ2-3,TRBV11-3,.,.,CASSPRPSDTQYF,TGTGCCAGCAGCCCCAGGCCGTCAGATACGCAGTATTTT
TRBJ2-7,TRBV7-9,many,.,CASSFSYEQYF,TGTGCCAGCAGCTTCTCCTACGAGCAGTACTTC
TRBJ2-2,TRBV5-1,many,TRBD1,CASSLAGQRSGELFF,TGCGCCAGCAGCTTGGCGGGACAGCGGTCCGGGGAGCTGTTTTTT
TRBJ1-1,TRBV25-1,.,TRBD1,CASSESKGQGVEAFF,TGTGCCAGCAGTGAATCTAAAGGACAGGGGGTTGAAGCTTTCTTT
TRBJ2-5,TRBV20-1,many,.,CSIRSSGQSPETQYF,TGCAGTATACGTAGTAGCGGCCAGAGTCCGGAGACCCAGTACTTC
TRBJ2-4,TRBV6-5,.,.,CASSYSALEDIQYF,TGTGCCAGCAGTTACTCGGCCTTGGAGGACATTCAGTACTTC
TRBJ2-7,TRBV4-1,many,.,CASSQGVTGDGSYEQYF,TGCGCCAGCAGCCAAGGGGTTACGGGTGATGGCTCCTACGAGCAGTACTTC
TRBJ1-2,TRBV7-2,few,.,CASSLAPTGYTF,TGTGCCAGCAGCTTAGCGCCGACAGGCTACACCTTC
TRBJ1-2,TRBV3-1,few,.,CASSGDAGSYTF,TGTGCCAGCAGCGGGGACGCTGGTAGCTACACCTTC
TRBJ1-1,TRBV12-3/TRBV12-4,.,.,CASSLGRWNTEAFF,TGTGCCAGCAGTTTAGGCAGGTGGAACACTGAAGCTTTCTTT
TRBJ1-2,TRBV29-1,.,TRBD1,CSVRDREGANYGYTF,TGCAGCGTCCGGGATAGGGAGGGGGCCAACTATGGCTACACCTTC
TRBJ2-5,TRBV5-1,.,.,CASSLAALGAPGPETQYF,TGCGCCAGCAGCTTGGCGGCCCTCGGCGCCCCCGGCCCAGAGACCCAGTACTTC
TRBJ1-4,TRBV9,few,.,CASSAPSNEKLFF,TGTGCCAGCAGCGCTCCTAGTAATGAAAAACTGTTTTTT
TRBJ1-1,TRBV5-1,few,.,CASSLNGDTEAFF,TGCGCCAGCAGCCTGAATGGGGACACTGAAGCTTTCTTT
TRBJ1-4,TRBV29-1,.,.,CSVAGAYNEKLFF,TGCAGCGTAGCAGGGGCCTATAATGAAAAACTGTTTTTT
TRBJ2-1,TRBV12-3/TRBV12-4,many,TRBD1,CASKGQGASDEQFF,TGTGCCAGCAAAGGGCAGGGGGCGTCAGATGAGCAGTTCTTC
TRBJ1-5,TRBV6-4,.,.,CASSAGIDQPQHF,TGTGCCAGCAGTGCGGGTATCGATCAGCCCCAGCATTTT
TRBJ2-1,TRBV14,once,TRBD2,CASSATSGGVNEQFF,TGTGCCAGCAGCGCGACTAGCGGGGGCGTCAATGAGCAGTTCTTC
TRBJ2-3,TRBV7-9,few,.,CASSSGAGDTQYF,TGTGCCAGCAGCTCCGGGGCCGGTGATACGCAGTATTTT